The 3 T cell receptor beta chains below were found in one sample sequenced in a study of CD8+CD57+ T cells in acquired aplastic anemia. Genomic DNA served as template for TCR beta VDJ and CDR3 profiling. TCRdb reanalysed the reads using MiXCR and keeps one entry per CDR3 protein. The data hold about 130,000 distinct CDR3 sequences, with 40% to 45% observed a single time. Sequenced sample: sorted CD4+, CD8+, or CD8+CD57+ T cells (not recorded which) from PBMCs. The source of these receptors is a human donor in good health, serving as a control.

CDR3 in DNA: TGTGCCAGCTCCGACCTCAGTATGCCAAACTATGGCTACACCTTC. Translation: CASSDLSMPNYGYTF. The chain is built from TRBV25-1 and TRBJ1-2; D ambiguous. V was cut by 8 bases and J by 2 bases, with 18 bases left in between. Germline lookup yields CDR1 MGHDK and CDR2 SYGVNS. The CDR3 consists of 15 residues.

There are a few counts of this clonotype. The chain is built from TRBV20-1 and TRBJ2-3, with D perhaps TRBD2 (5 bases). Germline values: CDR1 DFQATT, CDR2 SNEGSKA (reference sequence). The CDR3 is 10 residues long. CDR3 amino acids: CSGGTDTQYF. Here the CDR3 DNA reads TGCAGCGGGGGCACAGATACGCAGTATTTT.

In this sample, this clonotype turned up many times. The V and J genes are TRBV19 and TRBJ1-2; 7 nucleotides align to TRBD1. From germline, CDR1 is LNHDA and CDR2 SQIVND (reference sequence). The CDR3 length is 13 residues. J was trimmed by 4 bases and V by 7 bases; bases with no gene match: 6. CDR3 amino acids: CASTGGGVYGYTF. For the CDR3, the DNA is TGTGCCAGTACAGGGGGAGGGGTCTATGGCTACACCTTC.